This T cell receptor beta chain is drawn from a study of chemoradiotherapy in HPV16-positive cancers (dated by TCRdb to between 2021 and 2024). Some background on the complete study: Functional T-cell assays on cells from two HPV16-positive patients defined candidate HPV-specific T-cell clones and common TCR motifs. The study asked whether T-cell immunity against the HPV oncoproteins E6 and E7 changes during chemoradiotherapy and whether it affects survival. TCR repertoires from more than 70 patients with HPV-related cancers were then used to track the candidate HPV-specific TCRs and motifs. The research as a whole found: The functional definition of HPV-specific T cells was derived from only a couple of HPV16-positive patients, and the survival association was reported for HPV16-positive patients. Among HPV16-positive patients, expansion of HPV-responsive T cells during chemoradiotherapy was associated with better recurrence-free survival. Expansion of candidate HPV-specific clones and E7-related TCR motifs was observed in the tumor microenvironment during treatment, whereas no such expansion was observed for non-HPV-specific T cells.

Repertoires were sampled multiple times during chemoradiotherapy, which allowed clonal expansion in the tumor microenvironment to be followed. The germline V gene (reference sequence) supplies CDR1 LNHDA and CDR2 SQIVND. The CDR3 contains 18 residues, cysteine and phenylalanine counted. Just the 54-base CDR3 DNA is kept, in frame starting at base 1. V is trimmed back by 7 bases and J by 9 bases, and the junction contains 19 bases that no gene match accounts for. Library preparation used the immunoSEQ multiplex PCR assay. TCRdb mirrors the immuneACCESS table, restricted to in-frame sequences. Some clones are absent from its copies; in checked studies, under half trace to an unresolved V gene, and the reason for the others is unknown. For this sample the table gives a few thousand clones, of which approximately 93% were detected only once. About 3.3% of the sample is taken by the ten largest. Details on this clone: There is no known antigen for this receptor. The sample holds no much larger clone one base away, and base qualities are not on file.

The V gene is TRBV19 and the J gene is TRBJ2-1; TRBD2 aligns with 12 central bases. The sample here was tumor tissue, taken from a patient who underwent chemoradiotherapy. The origin of this receptor is a human donor with HPV-associated anogenital cancer. The sequence in DNA is TGTGCCAGTACTCCTAGCGGGGGGGCCCTAATAAGGACAACTGAGCAGTTCTTC. It translates as CASTPSGGALIRTTEQFF.